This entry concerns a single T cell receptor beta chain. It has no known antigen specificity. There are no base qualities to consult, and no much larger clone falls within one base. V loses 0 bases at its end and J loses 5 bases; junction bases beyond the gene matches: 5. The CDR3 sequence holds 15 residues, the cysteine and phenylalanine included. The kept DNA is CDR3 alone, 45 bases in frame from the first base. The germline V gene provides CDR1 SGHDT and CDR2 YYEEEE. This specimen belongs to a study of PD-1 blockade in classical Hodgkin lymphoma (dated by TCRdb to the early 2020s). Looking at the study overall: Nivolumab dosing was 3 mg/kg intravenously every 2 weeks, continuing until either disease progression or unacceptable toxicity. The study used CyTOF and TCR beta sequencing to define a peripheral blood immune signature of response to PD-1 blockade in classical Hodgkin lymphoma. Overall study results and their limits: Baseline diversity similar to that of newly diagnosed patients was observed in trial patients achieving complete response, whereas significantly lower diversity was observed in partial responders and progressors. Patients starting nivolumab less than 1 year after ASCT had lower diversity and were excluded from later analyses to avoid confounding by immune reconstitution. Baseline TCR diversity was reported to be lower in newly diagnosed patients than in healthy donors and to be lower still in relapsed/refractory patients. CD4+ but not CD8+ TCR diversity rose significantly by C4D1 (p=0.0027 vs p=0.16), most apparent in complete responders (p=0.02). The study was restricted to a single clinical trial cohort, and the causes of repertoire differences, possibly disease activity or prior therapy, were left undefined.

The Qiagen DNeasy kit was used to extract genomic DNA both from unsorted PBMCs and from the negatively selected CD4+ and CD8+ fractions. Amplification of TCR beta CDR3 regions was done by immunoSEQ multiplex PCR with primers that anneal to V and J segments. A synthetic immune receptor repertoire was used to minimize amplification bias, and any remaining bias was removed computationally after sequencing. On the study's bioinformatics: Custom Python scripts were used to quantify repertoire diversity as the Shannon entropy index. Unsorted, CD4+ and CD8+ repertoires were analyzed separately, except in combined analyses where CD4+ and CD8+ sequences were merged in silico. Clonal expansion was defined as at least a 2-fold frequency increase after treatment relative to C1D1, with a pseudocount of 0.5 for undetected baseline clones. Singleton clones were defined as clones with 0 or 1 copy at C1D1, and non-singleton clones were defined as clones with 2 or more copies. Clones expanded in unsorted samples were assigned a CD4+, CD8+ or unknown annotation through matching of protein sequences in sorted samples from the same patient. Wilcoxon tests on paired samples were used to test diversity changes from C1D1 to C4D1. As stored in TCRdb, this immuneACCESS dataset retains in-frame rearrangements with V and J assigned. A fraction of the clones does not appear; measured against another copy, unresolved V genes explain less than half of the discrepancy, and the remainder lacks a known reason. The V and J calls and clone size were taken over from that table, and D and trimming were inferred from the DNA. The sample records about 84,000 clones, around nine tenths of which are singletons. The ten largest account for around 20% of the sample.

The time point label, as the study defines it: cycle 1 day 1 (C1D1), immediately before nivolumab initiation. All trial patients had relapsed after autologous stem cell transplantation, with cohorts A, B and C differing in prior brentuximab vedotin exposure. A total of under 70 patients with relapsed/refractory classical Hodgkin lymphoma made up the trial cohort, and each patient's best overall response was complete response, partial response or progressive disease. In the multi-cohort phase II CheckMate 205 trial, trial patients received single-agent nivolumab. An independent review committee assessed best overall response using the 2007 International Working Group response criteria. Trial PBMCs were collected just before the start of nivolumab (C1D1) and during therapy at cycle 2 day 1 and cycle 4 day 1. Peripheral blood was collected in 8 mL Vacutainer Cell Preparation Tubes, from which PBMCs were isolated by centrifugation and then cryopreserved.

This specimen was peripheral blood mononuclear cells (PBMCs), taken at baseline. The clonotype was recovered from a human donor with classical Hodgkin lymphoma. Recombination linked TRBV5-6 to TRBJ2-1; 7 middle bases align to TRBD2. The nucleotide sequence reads TGTGCCAGCAGCTTGGCTTGGCGGGAGAACAATGAGCAGTTCTTC. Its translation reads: CASSLAWRENNEQFF. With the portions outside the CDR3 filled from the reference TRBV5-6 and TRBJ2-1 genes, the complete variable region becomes DAGVTQSPTHLIKTRGQQVTLRCSPKSGHDTVSWYQQALGQGPQFIFQYYEEEERQRGNFPDRFSGHQFPNYSSELNVNALLLGDSALYLCASSLAWRENNEQFFGPGTRLTVL.